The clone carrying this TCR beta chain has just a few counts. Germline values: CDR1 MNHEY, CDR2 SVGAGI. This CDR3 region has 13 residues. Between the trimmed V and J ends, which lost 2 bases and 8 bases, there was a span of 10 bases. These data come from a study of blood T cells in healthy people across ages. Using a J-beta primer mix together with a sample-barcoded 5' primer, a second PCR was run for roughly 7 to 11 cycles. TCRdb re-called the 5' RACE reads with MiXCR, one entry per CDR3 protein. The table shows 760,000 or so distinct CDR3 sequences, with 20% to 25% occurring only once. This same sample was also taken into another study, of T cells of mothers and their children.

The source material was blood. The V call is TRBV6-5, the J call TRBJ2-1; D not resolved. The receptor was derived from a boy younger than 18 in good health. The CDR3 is CASSYGGTYEQFF. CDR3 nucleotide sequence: TGTGCCAGCAGTTACGGCGGTACATATGAGCAGTTCTTC.